Given below is one TCR beta chain in context. The antigen is undetermined. These data originate in a study of T cell responses to AZD1222 COVID-19 vaccine. Study overall: Second doses were pooled across both intervals (about 4 or about 12 weeks). Study results and caveats: Spike-specific TCRs gained breadth and depth after people received two AZD1222 doses. Sampling captured repertoires only after the peak T cell response. Donors were chiefly white British, with a greater number of females, and clonal diversity was perhaps underestimated.

Sequenced by immunoSEQ multiplex PCR; TCRdb stores in-frame clones only, minus some. Of 96,000 or so clones detected, nearly 90% appear once; the ten largest clones hold around 1.6%. The CDR3 has 13 amino acids. V lost 2 bases and J 2 bases, leaving 4 bases between the germline ends. The germline V gene has CDR1 MNHEY and CDR2 SVGAGI. This specimen consisted of peripheral blood, obtained on day 0 of AZD1222 vaccination. The chain couples TRBV6-5 to TRBJ1-5; D is uncertain. The sequence was collected from an adult in good health. The CDR3 protein is CASSYNRNQPQHF. Here the CDR3 DNA reads TGTGCCAGCAGTTACAACCGCAATCAGCCCCAGCATTTT.